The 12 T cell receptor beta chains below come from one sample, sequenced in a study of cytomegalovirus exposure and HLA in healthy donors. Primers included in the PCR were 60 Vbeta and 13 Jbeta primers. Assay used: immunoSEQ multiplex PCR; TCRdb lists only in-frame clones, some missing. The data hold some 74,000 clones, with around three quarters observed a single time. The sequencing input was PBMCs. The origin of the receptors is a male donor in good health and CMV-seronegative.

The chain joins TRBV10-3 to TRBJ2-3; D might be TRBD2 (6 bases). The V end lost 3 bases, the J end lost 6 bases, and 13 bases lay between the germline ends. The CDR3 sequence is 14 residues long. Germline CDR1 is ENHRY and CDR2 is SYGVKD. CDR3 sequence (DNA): TGTGCCATCAGTGATCTACTTGCGGGGGATACGCAGTATTTT. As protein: CAISDLLAGDTQYF.

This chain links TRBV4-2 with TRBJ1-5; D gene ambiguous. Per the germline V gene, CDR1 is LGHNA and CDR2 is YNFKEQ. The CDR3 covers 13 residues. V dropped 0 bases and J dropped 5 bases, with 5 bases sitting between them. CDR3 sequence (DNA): TGTGCCAGCAGCCAAGAAGAGGATCAGCCCCAGCATTTT. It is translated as CASSQEEDQPQHF.

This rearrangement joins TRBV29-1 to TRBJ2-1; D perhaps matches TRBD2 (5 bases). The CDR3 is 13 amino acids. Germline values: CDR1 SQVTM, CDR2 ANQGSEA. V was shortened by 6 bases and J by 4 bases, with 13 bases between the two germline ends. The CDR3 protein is CSVVDGGYNEQFF. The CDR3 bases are TGCAGCGTCGTTGATGGCGGGTACAATGAGCAGTTCTTC.

CDR3 in DNA: TGCGCCAGCAGCCCGCCACCGGGACAGGGGCCGAGCACTGAAGCTTTCTTT. This translates into CASSPPPGQGPSTEAFF. The V and J genes are TRBV4-1 and TRBJ1-1; 10 bases are shared with TRBD1. The length of the CDR3 is 17 residues. After removal of 4 bases from V and 4 bases from J, the junction contained 12 bases not matched to a gene. Germline V gives CDR1 MGHRA, CDR2 YSYEKL.

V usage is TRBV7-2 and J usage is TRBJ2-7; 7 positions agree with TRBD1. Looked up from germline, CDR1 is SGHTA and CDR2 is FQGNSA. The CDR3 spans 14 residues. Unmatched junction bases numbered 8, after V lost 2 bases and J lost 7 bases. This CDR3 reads CASSLNHFRGEQYF. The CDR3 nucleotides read TGTGCCAGCAGCTTAAATCATTTCAGGGGGGAGCAGTACTTC. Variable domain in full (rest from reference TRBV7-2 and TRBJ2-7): GAGVSQSPSNKVTEKGKDVELRCDPISGHTALYWYRQSLGQGLEFLIYFQGNSAPDKSGLPSDRFSAERTGGSVSTLTIQRTQQEDSAVYLCASSLNHFRGEQYFGPGTRLTVT.

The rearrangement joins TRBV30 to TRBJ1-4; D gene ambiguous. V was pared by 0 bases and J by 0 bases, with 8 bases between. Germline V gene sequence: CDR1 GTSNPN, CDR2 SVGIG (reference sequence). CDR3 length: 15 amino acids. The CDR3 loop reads CAWSVLTATNEKLFF. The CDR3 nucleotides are TGTGCCTGGAGTGTCTTGACTGCAACTAATGAAAAACTGTTTTTT.

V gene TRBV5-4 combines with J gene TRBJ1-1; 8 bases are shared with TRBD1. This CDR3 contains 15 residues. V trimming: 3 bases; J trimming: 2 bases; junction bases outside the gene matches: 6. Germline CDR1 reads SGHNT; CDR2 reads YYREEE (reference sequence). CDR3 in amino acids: CASSSDRGVNTEAFF. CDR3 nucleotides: TGTGCCAGCAGCTCTGACAGGGGAGTTAACACTGAAGCTTTCTTT. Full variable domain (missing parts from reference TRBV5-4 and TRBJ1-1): ETGVTQSPTHLIKTRGQQVTLRCSSQSGHNTVSWYQQALGQGPQFIFQYYREEENGRGNFPPRFSGLQFPNYSSELNVNALELDDSALYLCASSSDRGVNTEAFFGQGTRLTVV.

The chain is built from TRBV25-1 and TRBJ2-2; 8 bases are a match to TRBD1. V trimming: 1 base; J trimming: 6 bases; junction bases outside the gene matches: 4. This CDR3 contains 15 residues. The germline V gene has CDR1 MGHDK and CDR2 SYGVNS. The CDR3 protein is CASSEFLQGAGELFF. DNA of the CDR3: TGTGCCAGCAGTGAATTTCTACAGGGGGCCGGGGAGCTGTTTTTT.

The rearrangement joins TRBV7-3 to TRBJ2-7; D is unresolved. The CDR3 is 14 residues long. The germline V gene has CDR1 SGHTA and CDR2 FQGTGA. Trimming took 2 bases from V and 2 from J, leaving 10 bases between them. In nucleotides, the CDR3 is TGTGCCAGCAGCTTATATGCTAGGCCCTACGAGCAGTACTTC. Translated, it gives CASSLYARPYEQYF.

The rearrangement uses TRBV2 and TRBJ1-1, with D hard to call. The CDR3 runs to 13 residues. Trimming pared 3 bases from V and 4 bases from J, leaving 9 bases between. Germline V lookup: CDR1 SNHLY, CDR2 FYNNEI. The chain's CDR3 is CASSEVSGTEAFF. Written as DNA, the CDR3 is TGTGCCAGCAGTGAGGTGTCAGGCACTGAAGCTTTCTTT.

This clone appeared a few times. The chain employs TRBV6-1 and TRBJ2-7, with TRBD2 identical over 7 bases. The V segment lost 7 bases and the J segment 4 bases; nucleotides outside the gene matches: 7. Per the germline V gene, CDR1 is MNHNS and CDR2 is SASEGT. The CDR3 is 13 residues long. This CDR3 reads CASKFAGAYEQYF. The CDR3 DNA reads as TGTGCCAGCAAGTTTGCGGGAGCTTACGAGCAGTACTTC.

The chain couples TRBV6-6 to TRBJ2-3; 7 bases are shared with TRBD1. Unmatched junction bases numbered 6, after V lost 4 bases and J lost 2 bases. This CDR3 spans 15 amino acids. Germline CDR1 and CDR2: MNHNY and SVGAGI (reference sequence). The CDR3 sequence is CASSSGQATTDTQYF. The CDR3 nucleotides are TGTGCCAGCAGTTCCGGACAGGCTACCACAGATACGCAGTATTTT.